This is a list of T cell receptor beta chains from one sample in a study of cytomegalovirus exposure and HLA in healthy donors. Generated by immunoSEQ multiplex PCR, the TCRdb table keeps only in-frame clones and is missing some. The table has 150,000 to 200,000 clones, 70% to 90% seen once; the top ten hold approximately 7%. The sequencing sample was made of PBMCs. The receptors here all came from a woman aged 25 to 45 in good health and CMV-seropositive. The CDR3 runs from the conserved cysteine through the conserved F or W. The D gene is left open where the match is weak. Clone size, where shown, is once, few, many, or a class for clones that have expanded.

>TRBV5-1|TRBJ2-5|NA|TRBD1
TGCGCCAGCAGCCCACAGGGGGCTTTCCAAGAGACCCAGTACTTC
CASSPQGAFQETQYF
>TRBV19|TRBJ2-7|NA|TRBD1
TGTGCCAGTAGTATGGGGCAGGGGGCTTACGAGCAGTACTTC
CASSMGQGAYEQYF
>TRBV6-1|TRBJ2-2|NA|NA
TGTGCCAGCAGGAAAACAGTGAACACCGGGGAGCTGTTTTTT
CASRKTVNTGELFF
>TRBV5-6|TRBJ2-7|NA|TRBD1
TGTGCCAGCAGCTTGGTCGGGACAGCGGCCTACGAGCAGTACTTC
CASSLVGTAAYEQYF
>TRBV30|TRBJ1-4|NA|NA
TGTGCCTGGAAAACAGGGATTGGTGATGAAAAACTGTTTTTT
CAWKTGIGDEKLFF
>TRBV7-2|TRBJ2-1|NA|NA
TGTGCCAGCAGCTTCGGCGGGTTCTACAATGAGCAGTTCTTC
CASSFGGFYNEQFF
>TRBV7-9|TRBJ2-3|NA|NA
TGTGCCAGCAGCTTAATGGGGCCGGTTGGAGATACGCAGTATTTT
CASSLMGPVGDTQYF
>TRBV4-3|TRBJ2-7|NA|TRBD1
TGCGCCAGCAGCCCGGGGACAGGGGTCTTCTACGAGCAGTACTTC
CASSPGTGVFYEQYF
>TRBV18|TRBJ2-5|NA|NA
TGTGCCAGCGGAGGGGGGACAGAGGAGACCCAGTACTTC
CASGGGTEETQYF
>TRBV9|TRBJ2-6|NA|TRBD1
TGTGCCAGCAGCCACCGACAGGGGAGTAACGTCCTGACTTTC
CASSHRQGSNVLTF
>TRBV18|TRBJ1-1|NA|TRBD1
TGTGCCAGCTCACAAGCACAAACAGGGGGCGGTGAAGCTTTCTTT
CASSQAQTGGGEAFF
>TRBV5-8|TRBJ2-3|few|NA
TGTGCCAGCAGCATCAATCCGGGACAATGGACGCAGTATTTT
CASSINPGQWTQYF
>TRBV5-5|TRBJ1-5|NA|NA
TGTGCCAGCAGCCACGGGGGTTTCGATCAGCCCCAGCATTTT
CASSHGGFDQPQHF
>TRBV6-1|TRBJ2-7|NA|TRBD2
TGTGCCAGCAGCCTGCTAGCGGGGCTGAACTACGAGCAGTACTTC
CASSLLAGLNYEQYF
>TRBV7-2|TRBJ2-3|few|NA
TGTGCCAGCAGCCTACGAGCGGGTTCTAGCACAGATACGCAGTATTTT
CASSLRAGSSTDTQYF
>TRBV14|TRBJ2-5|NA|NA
TGTGCCAGCAGCCAAGGACTGGGAGAGACCCAGTACTTC
CASSQGLGETQYF
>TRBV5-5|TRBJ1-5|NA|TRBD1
TGTGCCAGCAGCCTCCGGACAGGTTATAGCAATCAGCCCCAGCATTTT
CASSLRTGYSNQPQHF
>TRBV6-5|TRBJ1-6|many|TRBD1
TGTGCCAGCAGTTACACACAGGGGATGGAGTCACCCCTCCACTTT
CASSYTQGMESPLHF
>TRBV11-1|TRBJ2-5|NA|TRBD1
TGTGCCAGCAGCTTATTCGGGACAGGCCAAGAGACCCAGTACTTC
CASSLFGTGQETQYF
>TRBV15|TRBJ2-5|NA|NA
TGTGCCACCAGTCCCGGGACTTCGGGTGGGGAGACCCAGTACTTC
CATSPGTSGGETQYF
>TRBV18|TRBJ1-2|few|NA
TGTGCCAGCTCACCACGGGACAATACTGATGGCTACACCTTC
CASSPRDNTDGYTF
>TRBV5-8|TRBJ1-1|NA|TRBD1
TGTGCCAGCAGCTTGGGACAGGGGTGGTACACTGAAGCTTTCTTT
CASSLGQGWYTEAFF
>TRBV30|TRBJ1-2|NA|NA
TGTGCCTGGACTATACAGTCGGGGTATGGCTACACCTTC
CAWTIQSGYGYTF
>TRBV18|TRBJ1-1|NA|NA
TGTGCCAGCTCACCTCAGGGCAACACTGAAGCTTTCTTT
CASSPQGNTEAFF
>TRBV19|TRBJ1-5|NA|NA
TGTGCCAGTAGTATCACCCCAGATCAGCCCCAGCATTTT
CASSITPDQPQHF
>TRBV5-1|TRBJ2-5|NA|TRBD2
TGCGCCAGCAGCACCTTCTTAGCGGGGGGCCAAGAGACCCAGTACTTC
CASSTFLAGGQETQYF
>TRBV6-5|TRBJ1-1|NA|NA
TGTGCCAGCAGACCGGGATTCGACACTGAAGCTTTCTTT
CASRPGFDTEAFF
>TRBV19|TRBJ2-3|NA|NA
TGTGCCAGTAGTATCAGGAGACAGCGCACAGATACGCAGTATTTT
CASSIRRQRTDTQYF
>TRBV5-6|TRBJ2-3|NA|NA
TGTGCCAGCAGCTTGAGGTTGAGCGGGGAGGGGGCAGATACGCAGTATTTT
CASSLRLSGEGADTQYF
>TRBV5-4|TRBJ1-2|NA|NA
TGTGCCAGCAGCTTGGACCGGGGGGAAACCTTC
CASSLDRGETF
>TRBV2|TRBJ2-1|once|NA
TGTGCCAGCAGCGCGACAGGTTGGAGCTCCTACAATGAGCAGTTCTTC
CASSATGWSSYNEQFF
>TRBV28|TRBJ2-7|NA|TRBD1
TGTGCCAGCAGTTCCCGGACAGGGGCCTACGAGCAGTACTTC
CASSSRTGAYEQYF
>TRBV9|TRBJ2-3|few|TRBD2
TGTGCCAGCAGCGTTGGCGGGGGGGCAGATACGCAGTATTTT
CASSVGGGADTQYF